The 2 T cell receptor beta chains below were found in one sample sequenced in a study of T cell changes during pregnancy in multiple sclerosis. Assay used: immunoSEQ multiplex PCR; TCRdb lists only in-frame clones, some missing. Of tens of thousands of clones listed, 90% are singletons. The starting material was peripheral blood, obtained after pregnancy. The receptors here all came from a female donor in good health, enrolled as a control in a pregnancy study.

The gene calls are TRBV2 and TRBJ2-1, with TRBD2 matching over 7 bases. V lost 7 bases to trimming and J lost 0 bases; unmatched junction nucleotides: 12. The CDR3 totals 17 residues. CDR1 is SNHLY and CDR2 is FYNNEI in the germline V gene. The CDR3 protein is CASKDSLAKSSYNEQFF. CDR3 coding DNA: TGTGCCAGCAAGGATTCACTAGCGAAGAGCTCCTACAATGAGCAGTTCTTC.

The rearrangement joins TRBV30 to TRBJ2-2, with 9 nucleotides matching TRBD1. Germline values: CDR1 GTSNPN, CDR2 SVGIG (reference sequence). There are 13 residues in the CDR3. J gave up 5 bases and V 8 bases, and 6 bases lay outside the gene matches. The CDR3 DNA sequence: TGTGCCGGAAACAGGGGGCCGACCGGGGAGCTGTTTTTT. Its translation is CAGNRGPTGELFF.